The rows below give T cell receptor beta chains drawn from one sample of a study of T cell repertoires in cytomegalovirus infection. One entry per CDR3 protein, called by TCRdb with MiXCR from the reads. The sample carries roughly 100,000 distinct CDR3 sequences, roughly two fifths recorded once. What these receptors recognize is not known. The source material was CD8+ T cells from cultured PBMCs, sampled from culture after CMV antigen stimulation. These receptors came from a human donor in good health (CMV status not recorded). Some clones in this sample may be carry-over from other donors' samples. Each CDR3 is given with its conserved first and last residue. The D gene is left open where the match is weak. Clone sizes are given selectively: once, few, many, or a class where the clone is expanded.

v_call,j_call,clone_size,d_call,cdr3_nt,cdr3_aa
TRBV11-1,TRBJ2-6,few,-,TGTGCCAGCAGCTTAGCGGGGCCAGGAGACTTCTCTGGGGCCAACGTCCTGACTTTC,CASSLAGPGDFSGANVLTF
TRBV2,TRBJ2-3,-,TRBD2,TGTGCCAGCAGTGGACGGAAGCGGGGGGTTCCAGATACGCAGTATTTT,CASSGRKRGVPDTQYF
TRBV19,TRBJ1-1,many,TRBD1,TGTGCCAGTAGAATCGGGACAGGGCTGAACACTGAAGCTTTCTTT,CASRIGTGLNTEAFF
TRBV7-6,TRBJ1-2,few,-,TGTGCCAGCAGCTTTTTGGGGACCTATGGCTACACCTTC,CASSFLGTYGYTF
TRBV20-1,TRBJ1-5,-,TRBD1,TGCAGTGCTAACTCGGGACAGACCGAAGATCAGCCCCAGCATTTT,CSANSGQTEDQPQHF
TRBV9,TRBJ2-1,-,TRBD1,TGTGCCAGCAGCACACCGGTAGGGACAGGGTCCGATGAGCAGTTCTTC,CASSTPVGTGSDEQFF
TRBV7-6,TRBJ1-5,few,-,TGTGCCAGCAGCTTAGATCCTTATAGAGAGGGCAATCAGCCCCAGCATTTT,CASSLDPYREGNQPQHF
TRBV4-1,TRBJ2-1,-,TRBD2,TGCGCCAGCAGCCAAGATACAGGACTAGAGTCCTACAATGAGCAGTTCTTC,CASSQDTGLESYNEQFF
TRBV7-6,TRBJ1-1,few,-,TGTGCCAGCAGCTTAGTGGTAGGGAAGGCCCCTGAAGCTTTCTTT,CASSLVVGKAPEAFF
TRBV19,TRBJ2-2,few,-,TGTGCCAGTACCGTAGCGGATCGCACCGGGGAGCTGTTTTTT,CASTVADRTGELFF
TRBV19,TRBJ1-1,once,-,TGTGCCAGTAGCCGCATCGTCGGGGGCCCTAACACTGAAGCTTTCTTT,CASSRIVGGPNTEAFF
TRBV12-3/TRBV12-4,TRBJ2-3,-,-,TGTGCCAGCAGCCCCCTCCTGGATACGCAGTATTTT,CASSPLLDTQYF
TRBV12-3/TRBV12-4,TRBJ2-2,-,TRBD1,TGTGCCAGCAGTTTACTGCGGACAGGGGACACCGGGGAGCTGTTTTTT,CASSLLRTGDTGELFF
TRBV10-3,TRBJ2-7,few,-,TGTGCCATCAGTGACCTGACCAACTCCTACGAGCAGTACTTC,CAISDLTNSYEQYF
TRBV7-9,TRBJ2-7,-,-,TGTGCCAGCAGCAACCGGGACACCACCTACGAGCAGTACTTC,CASSNRDTTYEQYF
TRBV6-1,TRBJ2-3,-,-,TGTGCCATCCTAGGGCTCGGGTACACAGATACGCAGTATTTT,CAILGLGYTDTQYF
TRBV3-1,TRBJ2-7,-,-,TGTGCCAGCAGCCAAGGAATACCAGCTACTATCTACGAGCAGTACTTC,CASSQGIPATIYEQYF
TRBV7-4,TRBJ2-5,-,TRBD1,TGTGCCAGCAGCGCCCGGGACAGGGGCGGGGAGACCCAGTACTTC,CASSARDRGGETQYF
TRBV7-9,TRBJ1-1,few,TRBD1,TGTGCCAGCAGGGCAGGGGGCGCGTCTACTGAAGCTTTCTTT,CASRAGGASTEAFF
TRBV7-6,TRBJ1-2,-,TRBD1,TGTGCCAGCAGCTTAGTCCCTTGGACAGGGCGTACCTATGGCTACACCTTC,CASSLVPWTGRTYGYTF
TRBV5-6,TRBJ2-1,few,TRBD2,TGTGCCAGCAGCCTAGGACTAGCGGGGGTTAGCTCCTACAATGAGCAGTTCTTC,CASSLGLAGVSSYNEQFF
TRBV7-6,TRBJ1-1,-,-,TGTGCCAGCAGCCCACGGGAGGGTGCTGGCACTGAAGCTTTCTTT,CASSPREGAGTEAFF
TRBV7-2,TRBJ2-7,-,TRBD1,TGTGCCAGCAGCCCCGGACAGGTTTTATACGAGCAGTACTTC,CASSPGQVLYEQYF
TRBV10-3,TRBJ1-6,-,-,TGTGCCATCAGTGGAGGGGGGAGCAATTCACCCCTCCACTTT,CAISGGGSNSPLHF
TRBV27,TRBJ2-3,-,-,TGTGCCAGCAGTTCGGACGGAGAGGCAGATACGCAGTATTTT,CASSSDGEADTQYF
TRBV5-6,TRBJ2-6,-,-,TGTGCCAGCAGCGGCTCGGGACTGATATCTGGGGCCAACGTCCTGACTTTC,CASSGSGLISGANVLTF
TRBV7-6,TRBJ2-3,-,TRBD2,TGTGCCAGCAGCTTAGTTGCTAGCGGGGGGGGCACAGATACGCAGTATTTT,CASSLVASGGGTDTQYF
TRBV9,TRBJ2-3,-,-,TGTGCCAGCAGCGTCGAACAGGGTGGAGAGCAGTATTTT,CASSVEQGGEQYF
TRBV15,TRBJ1-2,few,-,TGTGCCACCCGTCCACAGAACGACATCTATGGCTACACCTTC,CATRPQNDIYGYTF
TRBV27,TRBJ2-3,-,TRBD2,TGTGCCAGCAGTTCCCCTGACGGACTAGCGGGGGCTCAAACAGATACGCAGTATTTT,CASSSPDGLAGAQTDTQYF
TRBV7-8,TRBJ2-5,few,-,TGTGCCAGCAGCTTAGAAAATTTTGGGCCAGAAGAGACCCAGTACTTC,CASSLENFGPEETQYF
TRBV9,TRBJ2-1,-,-,TGTGCCAGCAGCGTAGGCCAGGGATCCGATGAGCAGTTCTTC,CASSVGQGSDEQFF
TRBV5-5,TRBJ2-7,many,-,TGTGCCAGCAGCCGAATTGATTACAGCTTCAGCTCCTACGAGCAGTACTTC,CASSRIDYSFSSYEQYF
TRBV7-2,TRBJ1-2,many,-,TGTGCCAGCAGCCCTGGCAGGGACCTTTATGGCTACACCTTC,CASSPGRDLYGYTF
TRBV7-9,TRBJ1-5,many,-,TGTGCCAGCAGCTTAGGAGGGGACAATCAGCCCCAGCATTTT,CASSLGGDNQPQHF
TRBV7-3,TRBJ1-1,once,-,TGTGCCAGCAGCTTCGACACTTACACTGAAGCTTTCTTT,CASSFDTYTEAFF
TRBV7-2,TRBJ1-2,few,-,TGTGCCATCGAGGTTCACTATGGCTACACCTTC,CAIEVHYGYTF
TRBV7-8,TRBJ2-5,-,TRBD1,TGTGCCAGCAGGCCAACCGGGACAGATCAAGAGACCCAGTACTTC,CASRPTGTDQETQYF
TRBV6-6,TRBJ1-3,once,-,TGTGCCAGCAGCGTCACTGGCTCTGGAAACACCATATATTTT,CASSVTGSGNTIYF
TRBV11-1,TRBJ2-2,-,-,TGTGCCAGCAGCTTACCCGGAGCGAACACCGGGGAGCTGTTTTTT,CASSLPGANTGELFF
TRBV7-6,TRBJ2-1,-,TRBD2,TGTGCCAGCAGCTTAGTAGCGGGCGCCAATGAGCAGTTCTTC,CASSLVAGANEQFF
TRBV7-6,TRBJ2-1,few,-,TGTGCCAGCAGTTCCGGGCACAATGAGCAGTTCTTC,CASSSGHNEQFF